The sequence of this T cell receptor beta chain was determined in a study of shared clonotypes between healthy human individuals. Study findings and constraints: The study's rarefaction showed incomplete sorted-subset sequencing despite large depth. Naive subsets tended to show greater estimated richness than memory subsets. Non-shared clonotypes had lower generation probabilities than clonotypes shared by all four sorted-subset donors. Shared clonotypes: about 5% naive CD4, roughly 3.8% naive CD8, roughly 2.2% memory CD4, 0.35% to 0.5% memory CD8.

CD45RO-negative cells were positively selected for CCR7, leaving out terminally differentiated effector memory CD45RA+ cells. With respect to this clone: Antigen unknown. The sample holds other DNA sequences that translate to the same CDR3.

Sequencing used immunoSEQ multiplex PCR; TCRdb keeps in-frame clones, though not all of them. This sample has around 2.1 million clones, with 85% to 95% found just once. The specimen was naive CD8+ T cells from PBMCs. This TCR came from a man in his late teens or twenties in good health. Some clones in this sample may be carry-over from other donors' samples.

In nucleotides, the CDR3 is TGTGCCAGCAGCTTAGAGAATGGCTACACCTTC. It specifies CASSLENGYTF. The V gene is TRBV7-9, the J gene TRBJ1-2, with unresolved D. Trimming cost V 1 base and J 6 bases, with 3 bases left between them. The CDR3 contains 11 residues. Germline lookup yields CDR1 SEHNR and CDR2 FQNEAQ (reference sequence).